This T cell receptor (beta chain) was documented in a study of response to subunit inactivated influenza vaccine. The study, taken as a whole, reports: The authors proposed limited new T cell recruitment per seasonal influenza vaccination.

J gave up 5 bases and V 8 bases, and 3 bases lay outside the gene matches. This CDR3 contains 12 residues. Germline-derived CDR1 and CDR2 are KGHDR and SFDVKD. TCRdb reanalysed the RT-PCR reads using MiXCR and keeps one entry per CDR3 protein. The sample has approximately 700,000 distinct CDR3 sequences; around 13% are singletons. To note about this clonotype: What it recognizes is unknown.

This TCR was recovered from a man aged 45-60 years who received an inactivated influenza vaccine. This sample comprised PBMCs from blood, obtained approximately 15 days before vaccination. The chain couples TRBV24-1 to TRBJ1-2; 8 bases are a match to TRBD1. CDR3 in amino acids: CATTDRGYGYTF. The CDR3 nucleotides read TGTGCCACCACCGACAGGGGATATGGCTACACCTTC.